Below, one T cell receptor beta chain is given with its context. The target antigen is unknown. These data are taken from a study of T cell repertoires in cytomegalovirus infection. Study summary: CMV epitopes in the study were HLA-C-restricted (recently identified) and HLA-B-restricted (well studied). Signatures in public TCR beta sequences pointed to both CMV infection and matching HLA type. Study results and limitations: In two of eight donors, the top clonotype was HLA-C-restricted CMV-specific.

The germline V and J ends were trimmed by 8 bases and 6 bases, with 8 bases remaining between them. Germline-derived CDR1 and CDR2 are SNHLY and FYNNEI. The CDR3 spans 10 residues. TCRdb passed the reads through MiXCR, listing each CDR3 protein once. Among approximately 990,000 distinct CDR3 sequences, approximately 31% were seen once, and the ten largest hold about an eighth. The clonotype comes from a human donor in good health (CMV status not recorded). Some clones in this sample may be carry-over from other donors' samples. The chain couples TRBV2 to TRBJ2-7; weak D call: TRBD2 (6 bases). The sample here was cultured CD8+ T cells from PBMCs, taken from culture after CMV antigen stimulation. CDR3: CASFGGEQYV. CDR3 sequence (DNA): TGTGCCAGCTTCGGGGGCGAGCAGTACGTC.